A selection of T cell receptor beta chains follows, all from one sample in a study of T cells in Graves' hyperthyroidism and ophthalmopathy. TCRdb called the multiplex PCR reads again in MiXCR, with one record for every CDR3 protein. The sample lists hundreds of thousands of distinct CDR3 sequences; about 20% were seen once. Input material: blood. These receptors came from a middle-aged man with Graves' ophthalmopathy. The CDR3 runs from the conserved cysteine through the conserved F or W. Each record gives: V gene, D gene, J gene, clone size, CDR3 protein, CDR3 DNA. A D gene is named only where the DNA matches it firmly. Clone size is not always given. Where it is, it says once, few, many or a class for expanded clones.

TRBV5-1	TRBD2	TRBJ2-7	.	CASSFSLAGGTYEQYF	TGCGCCAGCAGCTTTTCTCTAGCGGGAGGGACCTACGAGCAGTACTTC
TRBV29-1	.	TRBJ2-7	few	CSVDDASSYEQYF	TGCAGCGTTGACGATGCGAGCTCCTACGAGCAGTACTTC
TRBV2	.	TRBJ2-2	many	CASSENALNTGELFF	TGTGCCAGCAGTGAAAATGCCCTGAACACCGGGGAGCTGTTTTTT
TRBV20-1	.	TRBJ2-7	.	CSAPQESSYEQYF	TGCAGTGCACCCCAGGAGAGCTCCTACGAGCAGTACTTC
TRBV18	.	TRBJ2-4	.	CASSPPGSDIQYF	TGTGCCAGCTCACCACCGGGAAGTGACATTCAGTACTTC
TRBV2	.	TRBJ2-3	many	CASNSDKSTDTQYF	TGTGCCAGCAACAGCGACAAAAGCACAGATACGCAGTATTTT
TRBV11-1	TRBD1	TRBJ2-2	many	CASSLQGWNTGELFF	TGTGCCAGCAGTTTACAGGGGTGGAACACCGGGGAGCTGTTTTTT
TRBV28	.	TRBJ2-7	many	CASSFRAYEQYF	TGTGCCAGCAGTTTCAGGGCCTACGAGCAGTACTTC
TRBV2	.	TRBJ2-5	many	CASTNSDWVKETQYF	TGTGCCAGCACCAACTCGGACTGGGTAAAAGAGACCCAGTACTTC
TRBV5-6	.	TRBJ1-2	few	CASSVESRGNYGYTF	TGTGCCAGCAGCGTAGAGAGTCGGGGGAACTATGGCTACACCTTC
TRBV19	.	TRBJ2-7	.	CASSRLKGQIYEQYF	TGTGCCAGTAGCAGATTAAAGGGACAAATCTACGAGCAGTACTTC
TRBV7-2	.	TRBJ2-1	many	CASSLAFLNNEQFF	TGTGCCAGCAGCTTAGCGTTCCTAAACAATGAGCAGTTCTTC
TRBV6-2/TRBV6-3	TRBD2	TRBJ2-7	few	CASSYQREPYEQYF	TGTGCCAGCAGTTACCAGCGGGAGCCTTACGAGCAGTACTTC
TRBV4-2	.	TRBJ1-5	many	CASSQDDSNQPQHF	TGTGCCAGCAGCCAAGATGATAGCAATCAGCCCCAGCATTTT
TRBV7-2	TRBD2	TRBJ2-7	.	CASSLDSGSGYEQYF	TGTGCCAGCAGCTTAGATAGCGGGAGTGGGTACGAGCAGTACTTC
TRBV20-1	TRBD2	TRBJ2-3	few	CSAPPRGGGVASQDTQYF	TGCAGTGCTCCCCCTCGAGGCGGGGGGGTGGCTTCACAGGATACGCAGTATTTT
TRBV7-2	TRBD1	TRBJ2-3	few	CASSPTGGGTDTQYF	TGTGCCAGCAGCCCGACAGGGGGAGGCACAGATACGCAGTATTTT
TRBV2	.	TRBJ2-2	few	CASSEAAATRELFF	TGTGCCAGCAGTGAAGCGGCGGCCACCAGGGAGCTGTTTTTT
TRBV4-1	.	TRBJ1-6	.	CASSQEGDRRDSPLHF	TGCGCCAGCAGCCAAGAGGGCGACAGGCGGGATTCACCCCTCCACTTT
TRBV6-5	.	TRBJ2-5	few	CASSYSRAEGETQYF	TGTGCCAGCAGTTACTCCCGGGCCGAAGGGGAGACCCAGTACTTC
TRBV11-3	.	TRBJ2-2	many	CASSLDPGTENTGELFF	TGTGCCAGCAGCTTAGATCCCGGGACCGAAAACACCGGGGAGCTGTTTTTT
TRBV6-1	TRBD2	TRBJ2-2	.	CASKRGGSSGSTGELFF	TGTGCCAGCAAACGGGGGGGTTCTAGCGGCAGCACCGGGGAGCTGTTTTTT
TRBV6-2/TRBV6-3	TRBD1	TRBJ1-5	.	CASRSTGGKHQPQHF	TGTGCCAGCAGATCCACAGGGGGGAAGCACCAGCCCCAGCATTTT
TRBV5-5	.	TRBJ1-3	.	CASSDGPFLSGNTIYF	TGTGCCAGCAGCGACGGGCCTTTCCTCTCTGGAAACACCATATATTTT
TRBV28	.	TRBJ1-1	many	CASRTGQRVMNTEAFF	TGTGCCAGCAGAACAGGACAGAGAGTTATGAACACTGAAGCTTTCTTT
TRBV27	.	TRBJ2-3	few	CASSYGNTDTQYF	TGTGCCAGCAGTTATGGAAACACAGATACGCAGTATTTT
TRBV29-1	.	TRBJ1-1	few	CSVEDPGREAFF	TGCAGCGTCGAAGATCCGGGGCGTGAAGCTTTCTTT
TRBV15	.	TRBJ2-1	.	CATSRGGWLMESYNEQFF	TGTGCCACCAGCAGAGGTGGTTGGTTAATGGAATCCTACAATGAGCAGTTCTTC
TRBV6-1	.	TRBJ2-7	many	CASRQQESSYEQYF	TGTGCCAGCCGACAACAGGAGAGCTCCTACGAGCAGTACTTC
TRBV13	.	TRBJ2-7	.	CASKGFNTDSYDQYF	TGTGCCAGCAAGGGGTTCAACACCGACTCCTACGATCAGTACTTC
TRBV7-9	.	TRBJ1-5	few	CASSLTGINQPQHF	TGTGCCAGCAGCCTCACAGGGATCAATCAGCCCCAGCATTTT
TRBV7-3	.	TRBJ2-2	.	CASSLVLHIGELFF	TGTGCCAGCAGCCTAGTTCTGCACATCGGGGAGCTGTTTTTT
TRBV5-1	.	TRBJ2-7	many	CASGHSGDAYEQYF	TGCGCCAGCGGGCACTCAGGGGACGCCTACGAGCAGTACTTC
TRBV28	.	TRBJ1-2	few	CASRQADYGYTF	TGTGCCAGCAGACAGGCCGACTATGGCTACACCTTC
TRBV7-9	.	TRBJ2-4	few	CASSLPGTPRDIQYF	TGTGCCAGCAGCTTACCCGGGACACCACGGGACATTCAGTACTTC
TRBV7-3	TRBD2	TRBJ2-2	.	CASNQTSGRPGELFF	TGTGCCAGCAACCAGACTAGCGGGAGACCCGGGGAGCTGTTTTTT
TRBV4-1	.	TRBJ2-1	.	CASSLQVRTYNEQSF	TGCGCCAGCAGCTTACAGGTTCGAACCTACAATGAGCAGTCCTTC
TRBV29-1	.	TRBJ2-1	many	CSVGRRRDEQFF	TGCAGCGTTGGACGTCGGAGGGATGAGCAGTTCTTC
TRBV19	.	TRBJ1-4	.	CASTDRAFGEKLFF	TGTGCCAGTACCGACCGAGCCTTCGGGGAAAAACTGTTTTTT
TRBV7-2	.	TRBJ2-5	few	CASSLGLDRTQYF	TGTGCCAGCAGCTTAGGTCTAGATCGGACCCAGTACTTC
TRBV5-1	TRBD2	TRBJ2-7	.	CASSLFSGASYEQYF	TGCGCCAGCAGCTTGTTCAGCGGGGCCTCCTACGAGCAGTACTTC
TRBV30	.	TRBJ2-7	few	CAWSVQTYEQYF	TGTGCCTGGAGTGTCCAAACCTACGAGCAGTACTTC
TRBV7-2	.	TRBJ1-2	few	CASSPTRTNGYTF	TGTGCCAGCAGCCCCACACGAACCAATGGCTACACCTTC
TRBV2	TRBD2	TRBJ2-1	.	CASQEQPGLAGYNEQFF	TGTGCCAGCCAGGAACAACCGGGACTAGCGGGCTACAATGAGCAGTTCTTC
TRBV14	.	TRBJ1-1	few	CASSQVGRGVGAFF	TGTGCCAGCAGCCAAGTGGGCAGGGGCGTGGGCGCTTTCTTT